This T cell receptor beta chain was documented in a study of early T cells in non-severe SARS-CoV-2 infection. The overall study: Sequencing targeted bulk RNA from unsorted whole blood, leaving chains unpaired. General study findings and limits: Matching with VDJdb favored anti-spike CD8 responses (missing private and CD4 specificities).

As part of library construction, unique molecular identifiers were attached to individual cDNA molecules. Via MiXCR, TCRdb re-called the 5' RACE reads, giving one row per CDR3 protein. Of just under 85,000 distinct CDR3 sequences in the sample, about 10% were seen once. Only a few counts were recorded for this clonotype. The antigen remains undetermined. The V end was cut by 6 bases, the J end by 0 bases, with 9 bases between. This CDR3 spans 14 amino acids. The chain carries TRBV12-3 or TRBV12-4 and TRBJ1-3; D remains ambiguous. Sequenced here: whole blood, sampled at baseline. The clonotype comes from an adult who was a healthcare worker with PCR-confirmed SARS-CoV-2 infection or an uninfected control (not recorded which). The CDR3, as DNA: TGTGCCAGCAGATATGGCCCCTCTGGAAACACCATATATTTT. Translated, it gives CASRYGPSGNTIYF.